This TCR beta chain was profiled in a study of breast tumors, draining lymph nodes, adjacent tissues. The CDR3 is made up of 12 amino acids. V lost 5 bases, J lost 6 bases, and 8 bases lay in between. In germline, CDR1 is MNHEY, CDR2 SVGAGI. The lymph nodes were axillary draining lymph nodes from breast cancer patients. In its sample, this clonotype was seen many times. TCRdb used MiXCR to reprocess the multiplex PCR reads, holding one entry per CDR3 protein. The sample shows 200,000 or so distinct CDR3 sequences, 31% of them seen only once. The chain couples TRBV6-5 to TRBJ2-1; the D gene is possibly TRBD1 (6 bases). Sequencing was carried out using axillary lymph node tissue. The receptor comes from a female donor with breast cancer. Some clones in this sample may be carry-over from other donors' samples. In nucleotides, the CDR3 is TGTGCCAGCAGTAGGGGGACCAATGAGCAGTTCTTC. Amino acid sequence: CASSRGTNEQFF.